This T cell receptor (beta chain) was sequenced for a study of blood T cell repertoires in COVID-19. Across the study: COVID-19 samples, acute and convalescent, were from the United States, Italy and Spain. Sources were T cells, B-cell-depleted T cells, or PBMCs; the material itself was cDNA or gDNA.

Data came from immunoSEQ multiplex PCR; TCRdb stores just in-frame clones and leaves some out. In the table there are around 320,000 clones, roughly 89% of which are singletons. In germline, CDR1 is LGHNA, CDR2 YNFKEQ. J gave up 4 bases and V 4 bases, and 6 bases lay outside the gene matches. This CDR3 contains 15 residues. Participants came from around 25 US areas, aged roughly 18 to 100 years. Participant reports of clinical history set cohort assignment. Sequencing used PBMCs or T cells enriched from blood (not recorded which). This receptor was identified in a woman between 18 and 29 years old with acute COVID-19. V gene TRBV4-2 combines with J gene TRBJ2-7; 11 nucleotides line up with TRBD1. CDR3 in amino acids: CASSLTGTGGYEQYF. The CDR3 region has the DNA TGTGCCAGCAGCCTAACCGGGACAGGGGGATACGAGCAGTACTTC.